The 4 T cell receptor beta chains reported below all come from one sample, sequenced in a study of Ad26.COV2.S vaccination and SARS-CoV-2 variants. Profiling relied on immunoSEQ multiplex PCR, and the TCRdb table lists in-frame clones only, not all of them. The table includes 300,000 to 350,000 clones, approximately 87% detected once. Treatment noted: around 19 received Ad26.COV2.S at low or high dose, single or two shots; about 5 received placebo; per-sample allocation not given. The samples were gathered on day 63 after the first injection of vaccine or placebo. The source was peripheral blood, collected in a trial of Ad26.COV2.S vaccine versus placebo. The receptors come from a person aged 18 to 65 who received the Ad26.COV2.S COVID-19 vaccine or a placebo.

To note about this clone: This CDR3 is also generated by other DNA sequences in the sample. The V call is TRBV2, the J call TRBJ1-5, with D tentatively TRBD1 (5 bases). Trimming stripped 5 bases from V and 1 base from J, with 6 bases between. CDR3 length: 13 residues. The germline gives CDR1 SNHLY, CDR2 FYNNEI. CDR3 DNA: TGTGCCAGCAGTCGGGACAGCAATCAGCCCCAGCATTTT. Residues: CASSRDSNQPQHF.

In this sample, this clone turned up a few times. CDR3 in amino acids: CASSLGLAGGYEQYF. CDR3 DNA: TGTGCCAGCAGCTTAGGCCTAGCGGGGGGGTACGAGCAGTACTTC. The V and J genes are TRBV13 and TRBJ2-7; 12 nucleotides agree with TRBD2. Germline V gives CDR1 PRHDT, CDR2 FYEKMQ (reference sequence). The CDR3 has 15 amino acids. Trimming at V came to 0 bases and at J to 4 bases, leaving 1 base not matched to a gene.

The chain employs TRBV7-9 and TRBJ1-1; D is uncertain. Trimming removed 5 bases at V and 8 bases at J, with 27 bases between. The CDR3 contains 17 residues. The germline CDR1 and CDR2 sequences are SEHNR and FQNEAQ (reference sequence). CDR3 protein: CASSGSPRWEGSREAFF. The CDR3 DNA reads TGTGCCAGCAGCGGGAGCCCCCGTTGGGAGGGCTCGCGGGAAGCTTTCTTT.

The genes are TRBV4-3 and TRBJ1-6; no definite D call. The ends were cut back, 4 bases at V and 0 bases at J, with 10 bases in the middle. CDR3 length: 16 residues. Per germline, CDR1 LGHNA and CDR2 YSLEER. The CDR3 DNA reads TGCGCCAGCAGCCGATCCGAGAGCTCCTATAATTCACCCCTCCACTTT. Residues: CASSRSESSYNSPLHF.